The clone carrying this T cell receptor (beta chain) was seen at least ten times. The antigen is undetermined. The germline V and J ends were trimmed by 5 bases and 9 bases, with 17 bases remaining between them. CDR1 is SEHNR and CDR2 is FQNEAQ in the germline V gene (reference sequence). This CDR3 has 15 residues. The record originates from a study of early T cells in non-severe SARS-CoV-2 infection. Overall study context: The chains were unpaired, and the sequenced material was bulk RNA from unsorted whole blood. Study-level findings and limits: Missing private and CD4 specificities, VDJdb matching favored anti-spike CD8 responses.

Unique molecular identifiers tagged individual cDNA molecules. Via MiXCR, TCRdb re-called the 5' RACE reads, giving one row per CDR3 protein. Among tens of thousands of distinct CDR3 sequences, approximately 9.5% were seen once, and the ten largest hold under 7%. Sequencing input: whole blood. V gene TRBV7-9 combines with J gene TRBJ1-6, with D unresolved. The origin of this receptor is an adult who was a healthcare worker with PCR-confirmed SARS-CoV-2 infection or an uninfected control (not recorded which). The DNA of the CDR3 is TGTGCCAGCAGCCCACCCGGGAGCTCAGCTTCACCCCTCCACTTT. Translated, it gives CASSPPGSSASPLHF.